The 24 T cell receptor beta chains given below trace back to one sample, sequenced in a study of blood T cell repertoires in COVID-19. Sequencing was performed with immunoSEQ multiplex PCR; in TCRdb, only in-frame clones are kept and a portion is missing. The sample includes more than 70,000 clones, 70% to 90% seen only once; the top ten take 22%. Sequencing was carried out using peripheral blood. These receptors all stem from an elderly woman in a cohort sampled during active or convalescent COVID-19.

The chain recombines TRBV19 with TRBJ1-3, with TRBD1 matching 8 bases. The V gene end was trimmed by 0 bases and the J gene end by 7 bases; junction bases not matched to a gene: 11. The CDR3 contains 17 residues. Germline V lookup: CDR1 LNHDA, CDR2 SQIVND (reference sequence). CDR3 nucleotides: TGTGCCAGTAGTATAGATCTCCGCGGGACAGGTCGGAACACCATATATTTT. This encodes CASSIDLRGTGRNTIYF.

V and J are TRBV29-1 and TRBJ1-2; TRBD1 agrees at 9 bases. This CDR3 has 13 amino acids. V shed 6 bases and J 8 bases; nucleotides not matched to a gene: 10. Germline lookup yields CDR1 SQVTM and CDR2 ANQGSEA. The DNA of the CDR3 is TGCAGCGTCGTACCGGGACAGGGACGAGGCTACACCTTC. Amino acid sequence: CSVVPGQGRGYTF.

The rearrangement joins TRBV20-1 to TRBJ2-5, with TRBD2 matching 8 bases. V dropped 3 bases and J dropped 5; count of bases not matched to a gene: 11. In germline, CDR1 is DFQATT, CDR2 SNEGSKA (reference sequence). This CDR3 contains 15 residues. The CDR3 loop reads CSASDSGIIEETQYF. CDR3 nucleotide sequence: TGCAGTGCTAGTGATAGCGGGATTATTGAGGAGACCCAGTACTTC.

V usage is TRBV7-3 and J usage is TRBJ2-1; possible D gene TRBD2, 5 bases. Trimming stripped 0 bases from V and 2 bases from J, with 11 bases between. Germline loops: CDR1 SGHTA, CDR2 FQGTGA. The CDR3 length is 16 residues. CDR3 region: CASSLTASSTYNEQFF. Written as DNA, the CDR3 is TGTGCCAGCAGCTTAACGGCTAGCTCTACCTACAATGAGCAGTTCTTC.

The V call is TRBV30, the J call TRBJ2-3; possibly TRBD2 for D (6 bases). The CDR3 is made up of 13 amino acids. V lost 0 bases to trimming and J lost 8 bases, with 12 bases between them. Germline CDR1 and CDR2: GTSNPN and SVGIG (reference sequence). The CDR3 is CAWSVPAGSTQYF. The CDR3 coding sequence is TGTGCCTGGAGTGTACCCGCGGGGAGTACGCAGTATTTT. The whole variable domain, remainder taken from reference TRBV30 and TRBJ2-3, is SQTIHQWPATLVQPVGSPLSLECTVEGTSNPNLYWYRQAAGRGLQLLFYSVGIGQISSEVPQNLSASRPQDRQFILSSKKLLLSDSGFYLCAWSVPAGSTQYFGPGTRLTVL.

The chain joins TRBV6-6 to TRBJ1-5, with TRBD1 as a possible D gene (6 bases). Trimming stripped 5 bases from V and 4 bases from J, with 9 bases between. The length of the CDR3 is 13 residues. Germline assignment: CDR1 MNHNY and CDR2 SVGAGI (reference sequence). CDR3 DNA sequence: TGTGCCAGCAGTGCGGGGGCAAATCAGCCCCAGCATTTT. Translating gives CASSAGANQPQHF.

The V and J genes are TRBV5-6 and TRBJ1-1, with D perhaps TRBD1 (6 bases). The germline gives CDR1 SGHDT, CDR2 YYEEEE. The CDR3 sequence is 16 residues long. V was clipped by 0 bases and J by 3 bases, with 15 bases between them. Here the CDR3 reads CASSLVSGVADTEAFF. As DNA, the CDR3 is TGTGCCAGCAGCTTGGTGTCAGGGGTTGCGGACACTGAAGCTTTCTTT.

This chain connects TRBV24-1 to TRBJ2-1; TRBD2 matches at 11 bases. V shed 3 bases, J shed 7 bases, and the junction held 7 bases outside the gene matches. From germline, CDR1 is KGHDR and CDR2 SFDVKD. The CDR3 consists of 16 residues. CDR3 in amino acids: CATSDVGTSGGNEQFF. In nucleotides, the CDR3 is TGTGCCACCAGTGATGTCGGGACTAGCGGTGGAAATGAGCAGTTCTTC.

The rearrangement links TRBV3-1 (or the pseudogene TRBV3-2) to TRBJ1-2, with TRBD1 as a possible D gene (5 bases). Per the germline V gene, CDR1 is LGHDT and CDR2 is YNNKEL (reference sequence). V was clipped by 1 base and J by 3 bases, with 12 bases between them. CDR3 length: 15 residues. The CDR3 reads CASSQGGRVDYGYTF. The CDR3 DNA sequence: TGTGCCAGCAGCCAAGGAGGCAGGGTGGACTATGGCTACACCTTC.

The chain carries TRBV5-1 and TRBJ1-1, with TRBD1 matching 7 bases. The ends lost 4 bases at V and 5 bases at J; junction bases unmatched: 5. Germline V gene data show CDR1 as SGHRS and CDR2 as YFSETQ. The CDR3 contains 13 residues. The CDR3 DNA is TGCGCCAGCAGCACGGGACAGAGGACTGAAGCTTTCTTT. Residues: CASSTGQRTEAFF. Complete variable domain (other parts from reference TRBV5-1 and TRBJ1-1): KAGVTQTPRYLIKTRGQQVTLSCSPISGHRSVSWYQQTPGQGLQFLFEYFSETQRNKGNFPGRFSGRQFSNSRSEMNVSTLELGDSALYLCASSTGQRTEAFFGQGTRLTVV.

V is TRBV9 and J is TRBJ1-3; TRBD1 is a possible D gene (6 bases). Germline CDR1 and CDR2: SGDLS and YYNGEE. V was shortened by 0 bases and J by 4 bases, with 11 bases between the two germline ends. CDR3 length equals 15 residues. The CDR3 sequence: CASSVVGAEGNTIYF. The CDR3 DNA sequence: TGTGCCAGCAGCGTAGTGGGGGCGGAGGGAAACACCATATATTTT.

The CDR3 sequence: CASSAEGQNTGELFF. The CDR3 nucleotides are TGTGCCAGCAGCGCCGAAGGACAGAACACCGGGGAGCTGTTTTTT. This sequence joins TRBV6-4 and TRBJ2-2; possibly TRBD1 for D (5 bases). This CDR3 has 15 residues. Germline CDR1 is MRHNA and CDR2 is SNTAGT. Trimming cost V 6 bases and J 1 base, with 12 bases left between them.

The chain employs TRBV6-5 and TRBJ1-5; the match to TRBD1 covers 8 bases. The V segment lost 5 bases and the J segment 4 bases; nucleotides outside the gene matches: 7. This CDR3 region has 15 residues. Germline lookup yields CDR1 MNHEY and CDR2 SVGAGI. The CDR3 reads CASSRTGGLNQPQHF. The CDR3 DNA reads TGTGCCAGCAGTCGCACAGGGGGGTTAAATCAGCCCCAGCATTTT.

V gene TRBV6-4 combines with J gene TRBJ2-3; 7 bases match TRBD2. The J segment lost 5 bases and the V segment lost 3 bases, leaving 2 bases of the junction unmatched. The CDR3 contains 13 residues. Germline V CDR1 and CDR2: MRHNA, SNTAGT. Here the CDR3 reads CASSEGRGDTQYF. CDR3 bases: TGTGCCAGCAGTGAAGGGAGGGGAGATACGCAGTATTTT.

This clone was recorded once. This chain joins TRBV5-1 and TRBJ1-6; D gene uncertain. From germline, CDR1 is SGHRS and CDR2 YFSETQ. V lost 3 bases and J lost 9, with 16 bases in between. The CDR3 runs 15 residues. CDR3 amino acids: CASSYDGPEGSPLHF. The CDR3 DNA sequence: TGCGCCAGCAGCTATGACGGTCCGGAGGGTTCACCCCTCCACTTT.

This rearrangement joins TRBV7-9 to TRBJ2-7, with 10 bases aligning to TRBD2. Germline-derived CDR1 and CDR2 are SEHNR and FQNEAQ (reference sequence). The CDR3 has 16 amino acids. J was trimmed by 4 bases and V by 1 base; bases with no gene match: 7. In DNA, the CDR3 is TGTGCCAGCAGCTTAGTCGAAGCGGGAGGGCCTTACGAGCAGTACTTC. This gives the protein CASSLVEAGGPYEQYF.

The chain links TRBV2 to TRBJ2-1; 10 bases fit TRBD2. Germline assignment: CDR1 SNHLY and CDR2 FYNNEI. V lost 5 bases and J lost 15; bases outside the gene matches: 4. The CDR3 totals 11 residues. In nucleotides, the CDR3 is TGTGCCAGCAGTCTAGCGGGGGAAGGGTTCTTC. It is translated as CASSLAGEGFF.

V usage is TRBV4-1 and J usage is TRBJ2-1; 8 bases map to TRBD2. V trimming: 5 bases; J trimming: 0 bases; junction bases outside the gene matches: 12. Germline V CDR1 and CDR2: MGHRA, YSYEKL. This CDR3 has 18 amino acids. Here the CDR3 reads CASSSKKGGTSSYNEQFF. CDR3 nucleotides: TGCGCCAGCAGCTCAAAGAAAGGGGGGACTAGCTCCTACAATGAGCAGTTCTTC.

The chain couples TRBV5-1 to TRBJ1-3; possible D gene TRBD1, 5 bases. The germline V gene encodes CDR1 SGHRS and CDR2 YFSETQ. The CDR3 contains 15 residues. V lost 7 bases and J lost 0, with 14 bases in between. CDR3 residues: CASGRTRSSGNTIYF. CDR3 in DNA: TGCGCCAGCGGGCGGACACGCAGCTCTGGAAACACCATATATTTT.

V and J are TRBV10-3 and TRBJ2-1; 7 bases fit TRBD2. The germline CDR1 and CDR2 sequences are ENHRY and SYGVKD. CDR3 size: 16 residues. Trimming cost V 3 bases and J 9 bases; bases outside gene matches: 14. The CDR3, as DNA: TGTGCCATCAGTGATGGCGGGAGCCTCTCGGGACGTGAGCAGTTCTTC. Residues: CAISDGGSLSGREQFF.

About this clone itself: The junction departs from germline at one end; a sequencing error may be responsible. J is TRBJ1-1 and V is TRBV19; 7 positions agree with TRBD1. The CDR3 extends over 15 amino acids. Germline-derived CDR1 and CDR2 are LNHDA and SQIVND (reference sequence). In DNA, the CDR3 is TGTGCCAGTCGAAGGGGGCGCGCTATGAACACTGAGGCTTTCTTT. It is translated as CASRRGRAMNTEAFF.

The CDR3 sequence is CASSERGSGQPQHF. The CDR3, as DNA: TGTGCCAGCAGTGAACGCGGGTCGGGCCAGCCCCAGCATTTT. The chain joins TRBV2 to TRBJ1-5; D remains unclear. The CDR3 runs to 14 residues. Germline V CDR1 and CDR2: SNHLY, FYNNEI. V was pared by 2 bases and J by 7 bases, with 12 bases between.

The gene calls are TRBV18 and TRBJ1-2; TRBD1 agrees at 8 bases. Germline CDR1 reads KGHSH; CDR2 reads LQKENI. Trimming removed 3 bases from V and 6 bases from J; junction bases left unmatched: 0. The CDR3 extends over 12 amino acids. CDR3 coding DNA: TGTGCCAGCTCACCGACAGGGGATGGCTACACCTTC. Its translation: CASSPTGDGYTF.

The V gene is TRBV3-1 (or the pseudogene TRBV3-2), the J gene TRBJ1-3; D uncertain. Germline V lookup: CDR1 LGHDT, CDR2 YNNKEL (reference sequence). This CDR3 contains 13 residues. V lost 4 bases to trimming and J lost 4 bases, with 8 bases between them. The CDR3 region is CASSPQRGNTIYF. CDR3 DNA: TGTGCCAGCAGCCCGCAGCGGGGAAACACCATATATTTT.